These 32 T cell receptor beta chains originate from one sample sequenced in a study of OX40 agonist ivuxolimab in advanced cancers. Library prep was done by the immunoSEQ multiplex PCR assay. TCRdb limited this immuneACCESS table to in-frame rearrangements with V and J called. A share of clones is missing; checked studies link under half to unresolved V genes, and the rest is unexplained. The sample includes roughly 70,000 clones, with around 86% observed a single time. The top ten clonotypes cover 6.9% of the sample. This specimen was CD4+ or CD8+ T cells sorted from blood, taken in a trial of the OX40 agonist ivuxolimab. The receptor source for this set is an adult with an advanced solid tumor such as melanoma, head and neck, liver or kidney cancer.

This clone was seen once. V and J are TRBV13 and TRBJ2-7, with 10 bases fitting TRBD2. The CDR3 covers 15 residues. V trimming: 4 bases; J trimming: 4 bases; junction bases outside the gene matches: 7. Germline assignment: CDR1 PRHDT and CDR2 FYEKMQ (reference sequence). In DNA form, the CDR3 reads TGTGCCAGCAGCTACGCCAGCGGGAGGGTTTACGAGCAGTACTTC. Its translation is CASSYASGRVYEQYF.

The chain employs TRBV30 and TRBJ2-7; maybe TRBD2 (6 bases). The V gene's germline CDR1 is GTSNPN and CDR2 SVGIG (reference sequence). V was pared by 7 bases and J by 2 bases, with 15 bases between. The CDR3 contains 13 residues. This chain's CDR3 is CASTGTSTYEQYF. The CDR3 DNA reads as TGTGCCTCTACCGGGACTTCGACCTACGAGCAGTACTTC.

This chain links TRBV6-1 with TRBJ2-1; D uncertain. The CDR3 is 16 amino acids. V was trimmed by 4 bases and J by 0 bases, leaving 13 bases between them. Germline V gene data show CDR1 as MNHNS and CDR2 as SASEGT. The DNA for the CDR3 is TGTGCCAGCAGTGCAGGTCTGGTCCGCTCCTACAATGAGCAGTTCTTC. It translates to CASSAGLVRSYNEQFF.

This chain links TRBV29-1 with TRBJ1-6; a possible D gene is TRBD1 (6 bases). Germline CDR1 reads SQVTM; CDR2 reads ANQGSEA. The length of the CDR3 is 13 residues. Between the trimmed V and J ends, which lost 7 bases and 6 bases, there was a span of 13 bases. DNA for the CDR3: TGCAGCGCCCGGGGGGGGCTTAATTCACCCCTCCACTTT. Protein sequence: CSARGGLNSPLHF.

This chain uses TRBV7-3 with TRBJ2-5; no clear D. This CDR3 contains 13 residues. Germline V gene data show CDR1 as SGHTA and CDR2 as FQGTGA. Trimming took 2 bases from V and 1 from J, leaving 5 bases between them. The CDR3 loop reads CASSLHGQETQYF. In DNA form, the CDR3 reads TGTGCCAGCAGCTTACATGGCCAAGAGACCCAGTACTTC.

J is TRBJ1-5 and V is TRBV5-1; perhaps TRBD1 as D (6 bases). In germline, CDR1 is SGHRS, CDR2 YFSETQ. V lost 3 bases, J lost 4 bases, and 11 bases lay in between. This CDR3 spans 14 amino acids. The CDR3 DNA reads TGCGCCAGCAGCTGGGGACACGGGAATCAGCCCCAGCATTTT. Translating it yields CASSWGHGNQPQHF.

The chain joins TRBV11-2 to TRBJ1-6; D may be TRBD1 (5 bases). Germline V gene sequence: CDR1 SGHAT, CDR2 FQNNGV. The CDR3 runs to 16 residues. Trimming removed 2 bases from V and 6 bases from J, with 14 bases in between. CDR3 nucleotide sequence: TGTGCCAGCAGCTTACGGGGGAATCACCTTAATTCACCCCTCCACTTT. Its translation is CASSLRGNHLNSPLHF.

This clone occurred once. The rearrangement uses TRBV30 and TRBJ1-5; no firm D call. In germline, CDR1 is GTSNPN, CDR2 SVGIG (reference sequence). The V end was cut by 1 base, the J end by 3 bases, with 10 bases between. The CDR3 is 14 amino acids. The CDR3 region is CAWSGNSNNQPQHF. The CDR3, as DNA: TGTGCCTGGAGTGGGAACAGCAACAATCAGCCCCAGCATTTT.

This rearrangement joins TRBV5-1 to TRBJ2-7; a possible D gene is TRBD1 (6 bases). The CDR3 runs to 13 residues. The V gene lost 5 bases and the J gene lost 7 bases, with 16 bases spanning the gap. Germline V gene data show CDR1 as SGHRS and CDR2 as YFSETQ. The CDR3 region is CASSRTGLGEQYF. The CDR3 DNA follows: TGCGCCAGCAGTAGAACAGGGCTTGGGGAGCAGTACTTC.

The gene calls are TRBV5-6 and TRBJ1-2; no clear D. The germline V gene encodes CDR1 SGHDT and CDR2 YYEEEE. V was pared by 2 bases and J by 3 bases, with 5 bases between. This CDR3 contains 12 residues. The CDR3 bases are TGTGCCAGCAGCTTAGGACACTATGGCTACACCTTC. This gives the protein CASSLGHYGYTF.

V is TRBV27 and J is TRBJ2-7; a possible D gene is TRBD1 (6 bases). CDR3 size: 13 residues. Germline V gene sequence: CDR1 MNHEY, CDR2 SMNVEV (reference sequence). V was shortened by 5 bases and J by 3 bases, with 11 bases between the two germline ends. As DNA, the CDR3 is TGTGCCAGCAGTACAGGGAACTTCTACGAGCAGTACTTC. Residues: CASSTGNFYEQYF.

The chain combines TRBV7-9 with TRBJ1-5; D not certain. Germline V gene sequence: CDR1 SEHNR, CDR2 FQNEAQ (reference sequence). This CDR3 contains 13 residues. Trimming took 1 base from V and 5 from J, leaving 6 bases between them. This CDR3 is CASSLEAYQPQHF. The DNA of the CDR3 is TGTGCCAGCAGCTTAGAGGCCTATCAGCCCCAGCATTTT.

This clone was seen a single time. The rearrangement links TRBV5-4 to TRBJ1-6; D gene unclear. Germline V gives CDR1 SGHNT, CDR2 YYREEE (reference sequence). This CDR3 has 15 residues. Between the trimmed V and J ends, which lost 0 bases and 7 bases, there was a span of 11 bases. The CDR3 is CASSLGRLRNSPLHF. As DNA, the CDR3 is TGTGCCAGCAGCTTGGGACGGCTAAGGAATTCACCCCTCCACTTT.

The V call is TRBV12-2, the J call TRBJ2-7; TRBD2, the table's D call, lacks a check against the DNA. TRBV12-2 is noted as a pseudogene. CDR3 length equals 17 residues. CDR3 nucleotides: TGTGCAAGTCGCTCACCTGGGACTAGCGGAAACTCCTACGAGCAGTACTTC. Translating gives CASRSPGTSGNSYEQYF.

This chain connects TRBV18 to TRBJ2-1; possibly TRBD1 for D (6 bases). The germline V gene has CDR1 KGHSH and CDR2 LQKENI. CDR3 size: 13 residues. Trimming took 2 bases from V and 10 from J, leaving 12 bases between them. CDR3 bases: TGTGCCAGCTCACCAGACAGGTCCGAGGAGCAGTTCTTC. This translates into CASSPDRSEEQFF.

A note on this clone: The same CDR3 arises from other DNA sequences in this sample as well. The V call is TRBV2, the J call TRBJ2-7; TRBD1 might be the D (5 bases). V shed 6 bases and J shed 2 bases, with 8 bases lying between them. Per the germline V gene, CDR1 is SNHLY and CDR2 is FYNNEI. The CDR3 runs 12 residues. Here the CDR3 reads CASRQETYEQYF. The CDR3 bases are TGTGCCAGCAGACAGGAGACCTACGAGCAGTACTTC.

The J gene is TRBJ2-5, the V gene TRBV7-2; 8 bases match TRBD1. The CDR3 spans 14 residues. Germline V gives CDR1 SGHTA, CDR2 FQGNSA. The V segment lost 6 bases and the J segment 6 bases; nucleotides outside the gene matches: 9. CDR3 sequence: CASRPTGAAKTQYF. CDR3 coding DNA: TGTGCCAGCAGACCGACAGGGGCGGCGAAGACCCAGTACTTC.

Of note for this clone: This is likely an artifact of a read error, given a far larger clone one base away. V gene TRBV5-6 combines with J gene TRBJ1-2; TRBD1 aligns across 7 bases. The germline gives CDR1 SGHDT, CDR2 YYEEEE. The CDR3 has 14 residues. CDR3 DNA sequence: TGTGCCAGCAGTTCAGGGGGACCCTATTATGGCGACACCTTC. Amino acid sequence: CASSSGGPYYGDTF.

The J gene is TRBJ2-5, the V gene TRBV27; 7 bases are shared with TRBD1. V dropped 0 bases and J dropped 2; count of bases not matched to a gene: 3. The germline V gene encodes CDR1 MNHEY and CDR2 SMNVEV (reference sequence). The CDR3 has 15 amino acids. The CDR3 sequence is CASSLSGGLQETQYF. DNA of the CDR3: TGTGCCAGCAGTTTATCAGGGGGCCTACAAGAGACCCAGTACTTC.

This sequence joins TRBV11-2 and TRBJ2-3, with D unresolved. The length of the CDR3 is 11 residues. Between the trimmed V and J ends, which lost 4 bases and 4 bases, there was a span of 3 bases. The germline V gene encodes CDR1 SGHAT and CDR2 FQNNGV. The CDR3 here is CASSYPDTQYF. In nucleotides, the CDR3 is TGTGCCAGCAGCTACCCAGATACGCAGTATTTT.

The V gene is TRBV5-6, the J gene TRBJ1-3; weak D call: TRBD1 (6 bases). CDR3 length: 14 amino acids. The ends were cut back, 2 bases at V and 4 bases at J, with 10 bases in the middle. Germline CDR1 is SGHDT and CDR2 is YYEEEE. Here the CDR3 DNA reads TGTGCCAGCAGCTTCGGGACACTAGGAAACACCATATATTTT. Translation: CASSFGTLGNTIYF. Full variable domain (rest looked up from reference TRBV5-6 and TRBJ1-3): DAGVTQSPTHLIKTRGQQVTLRCSPKSGHDTVSWYQQALGQGPQFIFQYYEEEERQRGNFPDRFSGHQFPNYSSELNVNALLLGDSALYLCASSFGTLGNTIYFGEGSWLTVV.

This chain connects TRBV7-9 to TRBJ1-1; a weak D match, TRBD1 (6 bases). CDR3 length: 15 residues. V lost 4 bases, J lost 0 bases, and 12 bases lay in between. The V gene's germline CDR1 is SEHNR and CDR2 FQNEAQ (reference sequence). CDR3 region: CASSSAGDMNTEAFF. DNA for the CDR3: TGTGCCAGCAGCTCAGCGGGGGACATGAACACTGAAGCTTTCTTT.

The CDR3: CASSGGETQYF. The CDR3 DNA reads TGTGCCAGCAGCGGCGGGGAGACCCAGTACTTC. The rearrangement joins TRBV7-8 to TRBJ2-5; TRBD2 might be the D (5 bases). The CDR3 is 11 amino acids. CDR1 is SGHVS and CDR2 is FQNEAQ in the germline V gene. V was clipped by 5 bases and J by 5 bases, with 6 bases between them.

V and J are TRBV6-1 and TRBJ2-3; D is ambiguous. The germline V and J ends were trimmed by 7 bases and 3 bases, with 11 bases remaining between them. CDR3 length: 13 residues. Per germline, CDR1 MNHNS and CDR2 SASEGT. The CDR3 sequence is CASTEGQTDTQYF. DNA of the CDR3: TGTGCCAGCACAGAAGGTCAGACAGATACGCAGTATTTT.

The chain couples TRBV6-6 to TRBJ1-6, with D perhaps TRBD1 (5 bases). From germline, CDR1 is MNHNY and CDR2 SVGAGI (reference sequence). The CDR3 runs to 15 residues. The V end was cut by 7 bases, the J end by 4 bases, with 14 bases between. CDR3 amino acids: CASIQGTEYNSPLHF. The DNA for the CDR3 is TGTGCCAGCATTCAAGGGACGGAGTATAATTCACCCCTCCACTTT.

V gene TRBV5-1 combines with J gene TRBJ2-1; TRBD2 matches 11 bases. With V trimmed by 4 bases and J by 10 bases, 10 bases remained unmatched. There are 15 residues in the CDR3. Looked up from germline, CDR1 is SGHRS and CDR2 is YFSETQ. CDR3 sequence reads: CASSPGGLAVAEQFF. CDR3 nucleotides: TGCGCCAGCAGCCCCGGGGGACTAGCGGTTGCCGAGCAGTTCTTC.

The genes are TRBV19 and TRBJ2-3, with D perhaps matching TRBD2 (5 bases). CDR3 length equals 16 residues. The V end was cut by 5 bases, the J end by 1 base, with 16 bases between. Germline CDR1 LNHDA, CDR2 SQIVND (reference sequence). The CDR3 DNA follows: TGTGCCAGTAGTGCGGGCCAACGGCTCGGCACAGATACGCAGTATTTT. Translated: CASSAGQRLGTDTQYF.

For the CDR3, the DNA is TGTGCCAGCAGCTCGCCCGGGACAGGGATGTACGAGCAGTACTTC. It codes for CASSSPGTGMYEQYF. J is TRBJ2-7 and V is TRBV5-4; TRBD1 agrees at 9 bases. Germline lookup yields CDR1 SGHNT and CDR2 YYREEE (reference sequence). The CDR3 loop spans 15 amino acids. Unmatched junction bases numbered 8, after V lost 3 bases and J lost 4 bases.

This CDR3 is CASSGTVGGTEAFF. The CDR3 DNA reads TGTGCCAGCAGCGGTACCGTGGGGGGGACTGAAGCTTTCTTT. This chain uses TRBV9 with TRBJ1-1; TRBD1 is a possible D gene (5 bases). The V gene's germline CDR1 is SGDLS and CDR2 YYNGEE. With 3 bases removed from V and 5 bases from J, the gap between germline ends came to 14 bases. This CDR3 contains 14 residues.

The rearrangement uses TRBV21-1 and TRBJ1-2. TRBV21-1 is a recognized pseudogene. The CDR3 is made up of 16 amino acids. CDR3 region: CASSKRGEDRNYGYTF. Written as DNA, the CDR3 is TGTGCCAGCAGCAAAAGGGGGGAAGACAGGAACTATGGCTACACCTTC.

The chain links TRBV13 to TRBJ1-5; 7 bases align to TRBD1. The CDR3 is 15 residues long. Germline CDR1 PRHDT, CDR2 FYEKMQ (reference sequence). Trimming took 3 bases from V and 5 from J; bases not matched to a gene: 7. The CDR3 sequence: CASSLSGGADQPQHF. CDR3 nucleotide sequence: TGTGCCAGCAGCTTGTCAGGGGGAGCGGATCAGCCCCAGCATTTT.

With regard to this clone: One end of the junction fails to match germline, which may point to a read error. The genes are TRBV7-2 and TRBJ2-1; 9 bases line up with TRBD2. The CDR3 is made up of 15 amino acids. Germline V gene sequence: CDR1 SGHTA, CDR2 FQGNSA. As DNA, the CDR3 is TGTGCCAGCAGCTTTTTGGGACTAGCCATTAATGGGCAGTTCTTC. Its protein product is CASSFLGLAINGQFF.